This entry features one T cell receptor (beta chain) sequence. Its antigen is unknown. The data are from a study of spatial heterogeneity in lung cancer. Across the whole study: A module score for T cells, taken from matched bulk RNA-seq, correlated strongly with TCR transcript counts in tumor regions. Each distinct TCR and UMI combination averaged more than ten appearances in raw reads.

Time point meaning: sample taken at primary tumor resection. Unsorted samples of tumor, nontumor lung or frozen PBMC had their whole RNA sequenced. TCRdb fed the 5' RACE reads into MiXCR, producing one record per CDR3 protein. The sample carries roughly 7,000 distinct CDR3 sequences, more than 3% recorded once. This CDR3 is 15 amino acids long. The ends lost 4 bases at V and 4 bases at J; junction bases unmatched: 4. Germline CDR1 and CDR2: SQVTM and ANQGSEA. Broader study findings: Alpha and beta chain coverage of tumor T cells was estimated at about 7% and 13%, respectively. Tumor mutation counts were tracked by expanded intratumoral alpha and beta TCR counts.

The rearrangement joins TRBV29-1 to TRBJ2-5, with 15 bases aligning to TRBD2. The sequences come from lung tumor tissue, collected at surgery. This clonotype was obtained from a male donor with early-stage non-small cell lung cancer. The DNA for the CDR3 is TGCAGCGTTGGGACTAGCGGGGGGGCGGGAGAGACCCAGTACTTC. This gives the protein CSVGTSGGAGETQYF.